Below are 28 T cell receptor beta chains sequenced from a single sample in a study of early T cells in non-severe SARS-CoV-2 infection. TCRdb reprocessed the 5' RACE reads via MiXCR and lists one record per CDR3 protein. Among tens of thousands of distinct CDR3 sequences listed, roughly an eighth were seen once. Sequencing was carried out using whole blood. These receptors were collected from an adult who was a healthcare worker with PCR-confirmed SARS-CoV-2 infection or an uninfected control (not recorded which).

CDR3 sequence (DNA): TGCAGCGTCGACCGGGCCTCCTATGGCTACACCTTC. Its protein is CSVDRASYGYTF. The rearrangement uses TRBV29-1 and TRBJ1-2; D unresolved. The CDR3 has 12 residues. CDR1 and CDR2 from the germline V gene are SQVTM and ANQGSEA. The V end was cut by 6 bases, the J end by 4 bases, with 12 bases between.

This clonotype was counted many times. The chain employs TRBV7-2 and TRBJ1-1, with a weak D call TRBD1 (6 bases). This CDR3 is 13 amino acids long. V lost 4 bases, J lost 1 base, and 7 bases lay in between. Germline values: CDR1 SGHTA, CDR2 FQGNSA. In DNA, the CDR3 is TGTGCCAGCAGCTCACAGGGGAACACTGAAGCTTTCTTT. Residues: CASSSQGNTEAFF.

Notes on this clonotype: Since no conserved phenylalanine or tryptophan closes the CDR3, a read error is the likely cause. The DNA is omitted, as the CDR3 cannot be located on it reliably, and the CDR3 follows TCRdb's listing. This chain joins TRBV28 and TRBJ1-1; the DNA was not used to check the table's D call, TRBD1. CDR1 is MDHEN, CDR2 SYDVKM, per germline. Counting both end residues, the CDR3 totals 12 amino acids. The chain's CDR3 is CASSFIDGAESL.

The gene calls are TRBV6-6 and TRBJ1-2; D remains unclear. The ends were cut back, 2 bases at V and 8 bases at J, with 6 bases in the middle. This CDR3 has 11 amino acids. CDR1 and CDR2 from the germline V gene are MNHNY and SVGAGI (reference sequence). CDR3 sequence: CASSYREGYTF. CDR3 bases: TGTGCCAGCAGTTACCGGGAAGGCTACACCTTC.

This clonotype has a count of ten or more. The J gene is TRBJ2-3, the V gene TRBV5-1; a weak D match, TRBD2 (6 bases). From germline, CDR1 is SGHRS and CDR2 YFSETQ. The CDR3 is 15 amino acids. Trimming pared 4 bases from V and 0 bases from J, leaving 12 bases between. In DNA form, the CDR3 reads TGCGCCAGCAGCGCCGGCGGGACTAGCACAGATACGCAGTATTTT. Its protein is CASSAGGTSTDTQYF. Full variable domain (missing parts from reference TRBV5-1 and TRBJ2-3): KAGVTQTPRYLIKTRGQQVTLSCSPISGHRSVSWYQQTPGQGLQFLFEYFSETQRNKGNFPGRFSGRQFSNSRSEMNVSTLELGDSALYLCASSAGGTSTDTQYFGPGTRLTVL.

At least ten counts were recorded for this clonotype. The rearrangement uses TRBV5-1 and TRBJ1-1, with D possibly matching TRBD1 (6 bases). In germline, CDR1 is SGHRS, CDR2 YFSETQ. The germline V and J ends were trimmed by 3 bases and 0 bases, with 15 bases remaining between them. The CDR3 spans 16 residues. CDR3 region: CASSSRGGNMNTEAFF. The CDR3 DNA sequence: TGCGCCAGCAGCTCCAGGGGAGGCAACATGAACACTGAAGCTTTCTTT.

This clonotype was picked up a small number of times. Here the CDR3 DNA reads TGCAGTGCTCCGAAGGACGGGGGGGCCACAGATACGCAGTATTTT. Translating gives CSAPKDGGATDTQYF. The rearrangement uses TRBV20-1 and TRBJ2-3; 8 bases are shared with TRBD2. The length of the CDR3 is 15 residues. Germline V gives CDR1 DFQATT, CDR2 SNEGSKA (reference sequence). Trimming removed 5 bases from V and 2 bases from J; junction bases left unmatched: 9.

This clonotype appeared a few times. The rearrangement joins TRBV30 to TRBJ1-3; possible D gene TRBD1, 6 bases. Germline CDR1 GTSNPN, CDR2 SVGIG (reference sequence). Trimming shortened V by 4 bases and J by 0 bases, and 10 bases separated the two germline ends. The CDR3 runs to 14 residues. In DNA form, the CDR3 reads TGTGCCTGGAAACAGGGTAACTCTGGAAACACCATATATTTT. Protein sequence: CAWKQGNSGNTIYF.

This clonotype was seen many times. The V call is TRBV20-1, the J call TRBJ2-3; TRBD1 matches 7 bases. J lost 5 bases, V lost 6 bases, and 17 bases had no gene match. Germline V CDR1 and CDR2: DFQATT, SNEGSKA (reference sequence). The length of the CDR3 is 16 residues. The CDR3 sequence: CSAPRSRTGVGDTQYF. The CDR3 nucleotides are TGCAGTGCCCCCAGATCTAGGACAGGCGTTGGAGATACGCAGTATTTT.

The CDR3 is CASSFRASGSYEQYF. The CDR3 DNA reads TGTGCCAGCAGTTTTAGGGCTAGCGGGAGCTACGAGCAGTACTTC. The J gene is TRBJ2-7, the V gene TRBV27, with 10 bases that match TRBD2. Germline CDR1 is MNHEY and CDR2 is SMNVEV (reference sequence). V gave up 3 bases and J gave up 3 bases; unmatched junction bases: 5. This CDR3 is 15 amino acids long.

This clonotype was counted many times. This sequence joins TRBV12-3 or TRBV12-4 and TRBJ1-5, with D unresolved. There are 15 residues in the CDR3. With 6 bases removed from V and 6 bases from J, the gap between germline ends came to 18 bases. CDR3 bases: TGTGCCAGCAGCCCACAAGATCGGGGTATTCAGCCCCAGCATTTT. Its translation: CASSPQDRGIQPQHF.

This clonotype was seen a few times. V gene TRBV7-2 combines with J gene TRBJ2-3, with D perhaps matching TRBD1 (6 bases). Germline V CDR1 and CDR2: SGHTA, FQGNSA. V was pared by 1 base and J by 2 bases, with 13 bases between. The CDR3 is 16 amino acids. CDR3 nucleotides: TGTGCCAGCAGCTTAGAGTACAGGGTGAACACAGATACGCAGTATTTT. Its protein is CASSLEYRVNTDTQYF.

CDR3 residues: CASMGKGPAPEAFF. The CDR3 region has the DNA TGTGCCAGCATGGGAAAGGGGCCGGCCCCCGAAGCTTTCTTT. This rearrangement joins TRBV25-1 to TRBJ1-1; possibly TRBD1 for D (5 bases). CDR1 MGHDK and CDR2 SYGVNS come from the germline V gene. The V end lost 7 bases, the J end lost 8 bases, and 20 bases lay between the germline ends. The CDR3 totals 14 residues. Full variable domain (outside the CDR3, taken from reference TRBV25-1 and TRBJ1-1): EADIYQTPRYLVIGTGKKITLECSQTMGHDKMYWYQQDPGMELHLIHYSYGVNSTEKGDLSSESTVSRIRTEHFPLTLESARPSHTSQYLCASMGKGPAPEAFFGQGTRLTVV.

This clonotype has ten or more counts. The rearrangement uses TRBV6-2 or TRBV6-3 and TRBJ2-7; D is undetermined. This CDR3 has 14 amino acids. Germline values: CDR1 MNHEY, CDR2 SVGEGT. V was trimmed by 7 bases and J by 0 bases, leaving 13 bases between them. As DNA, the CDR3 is TGTGCCAGCACCTCTTACCAGAGCTCCTACGAGCAGTACTTC. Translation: CASTSYQSSYEQYF.

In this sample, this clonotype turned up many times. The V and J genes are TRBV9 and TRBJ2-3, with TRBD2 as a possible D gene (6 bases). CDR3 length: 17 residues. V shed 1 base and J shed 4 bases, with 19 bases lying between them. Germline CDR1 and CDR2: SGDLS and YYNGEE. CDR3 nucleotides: TGTGCCAGCAGCGTACTGGGGGGAGCTACGAAGGCAGATACGCAGTATTTT. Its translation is CASSVLGGATKADTQYF.

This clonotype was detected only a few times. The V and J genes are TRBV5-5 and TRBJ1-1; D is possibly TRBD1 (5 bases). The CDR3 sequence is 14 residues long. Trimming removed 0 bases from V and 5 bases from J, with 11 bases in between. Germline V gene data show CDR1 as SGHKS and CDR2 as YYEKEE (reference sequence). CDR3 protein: CASSLEGAKTEAFF. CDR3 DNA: TGTGCCAGCAGCTTGGAAGGGGCCAAGACTGAAGCTTTCTTT.

CDR3 sequence: CSAPPSAGVGDTQYF. In DNA form, the CDR3 reads TGCAGTGCTCCCCCGTCAGCGGGGGTGGGAGATACGCAGTATTTT. This chain joins TRBV20-1 and TRBJ2-3, with 8 bases aligning to TRBD2. Germline assignment: CDR1 DFQATT and CDR2 SNEGSKA (reference sequence). V lost 5 bases to trimming and J lost 5 bases; unmatched junction nucleotides: 12. CDR3 length equals 15 residues.

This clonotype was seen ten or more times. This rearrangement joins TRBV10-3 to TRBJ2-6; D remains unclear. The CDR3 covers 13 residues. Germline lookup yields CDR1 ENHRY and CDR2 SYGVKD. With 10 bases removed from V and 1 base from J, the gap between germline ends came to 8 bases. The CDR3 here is CATTTSGANVLTF. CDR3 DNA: TGTGCCACCACGACTTCTGGGGCCAACGTCCTGACTTTC.

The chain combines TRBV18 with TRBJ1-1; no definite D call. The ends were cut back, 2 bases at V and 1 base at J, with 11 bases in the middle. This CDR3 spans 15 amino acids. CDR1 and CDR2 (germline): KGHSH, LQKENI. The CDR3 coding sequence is TGTGCCAGCTCACCAAGGATTGGAGGGAACACTGAAGCTTTCTTT. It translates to CASSPRIGGNTEAFF.

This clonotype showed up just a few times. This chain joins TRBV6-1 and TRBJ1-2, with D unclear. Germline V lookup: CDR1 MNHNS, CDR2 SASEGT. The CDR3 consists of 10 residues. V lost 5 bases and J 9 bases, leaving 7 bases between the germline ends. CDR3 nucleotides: TGTGCCAGCAGTTCTGTGAGCTACACCTTC. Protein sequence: CASSSVSYTF.

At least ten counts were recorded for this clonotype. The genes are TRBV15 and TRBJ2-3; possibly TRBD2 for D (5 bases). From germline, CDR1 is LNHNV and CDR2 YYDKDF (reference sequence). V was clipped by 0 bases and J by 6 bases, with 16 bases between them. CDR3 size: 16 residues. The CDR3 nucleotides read TGTGCCACCAGCAGAGAAATCGGGGTACCTCCGGATACGCAGTATTTT. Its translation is CATSREIGVPPDTQYF.

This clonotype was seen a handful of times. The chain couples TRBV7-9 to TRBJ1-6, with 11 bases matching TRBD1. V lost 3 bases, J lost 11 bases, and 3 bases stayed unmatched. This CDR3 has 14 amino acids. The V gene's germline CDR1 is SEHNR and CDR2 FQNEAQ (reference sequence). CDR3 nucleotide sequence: TGTGCCAGCAGCTTGGGACAGGGGGGTACACCCCTCCACTTT. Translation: CASSLGQGGTPLHF.

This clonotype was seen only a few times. CDR3 bases: TGCGCCAGCAGGACTAGTGGGGCCAACGTCCTGACTTTC. This encodes CASRTSGANVLTF. The chain carries TRBV5-1 and TRBJ2-6; tentatively, D is TRBD2 (6 bases). CDR3 size: 13 residues. V lost 5 bases to trimming and J lost 3 bases, with 6 bases between them. Germline V gives CDR1 SGHRS, CDR2 YFSETQ.

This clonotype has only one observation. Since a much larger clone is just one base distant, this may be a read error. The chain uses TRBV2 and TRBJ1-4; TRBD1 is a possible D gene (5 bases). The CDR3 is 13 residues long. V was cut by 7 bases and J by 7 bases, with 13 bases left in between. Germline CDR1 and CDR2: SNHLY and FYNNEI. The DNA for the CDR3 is TGTGCCAGCACGCTTGGACAACTTGAAAAACTGTTTTTT. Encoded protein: CASTLGQLEKLFF.

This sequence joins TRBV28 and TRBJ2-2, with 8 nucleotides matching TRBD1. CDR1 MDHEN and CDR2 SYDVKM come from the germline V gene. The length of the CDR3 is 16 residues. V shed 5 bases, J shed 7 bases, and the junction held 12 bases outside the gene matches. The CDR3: CASSPLTGTGIGELFF. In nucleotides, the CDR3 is TGTGCCAGCAGTCCCCTAACCGGGACAGGAATCGGGGAGCTGTTTTTT.

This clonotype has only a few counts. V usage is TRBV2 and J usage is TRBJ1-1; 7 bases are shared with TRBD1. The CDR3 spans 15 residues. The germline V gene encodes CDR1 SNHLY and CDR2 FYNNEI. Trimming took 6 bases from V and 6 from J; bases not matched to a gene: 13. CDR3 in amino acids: CASRVTRQGRSEAFF. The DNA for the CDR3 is TGTGCCAGCAGAGTCACTCGACAGGGAAGATCTGAAGCTTTCTTT.

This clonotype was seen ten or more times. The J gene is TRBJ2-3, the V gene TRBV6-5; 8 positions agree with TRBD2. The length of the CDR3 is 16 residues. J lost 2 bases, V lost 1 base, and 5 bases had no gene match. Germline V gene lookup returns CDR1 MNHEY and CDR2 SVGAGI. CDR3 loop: CASSYLGGGLTDTQYF. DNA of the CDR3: TGTGCCAGCAGTTACTTAGGCGGGGGGCTCACAGATACGCAGTATTTT.

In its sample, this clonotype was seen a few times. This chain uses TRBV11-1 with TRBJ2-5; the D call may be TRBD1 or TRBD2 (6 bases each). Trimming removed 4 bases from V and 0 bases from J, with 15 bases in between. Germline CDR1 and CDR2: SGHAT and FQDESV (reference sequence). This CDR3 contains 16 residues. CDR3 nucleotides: TGTGCCAGCAGCTACCGTCGGGGGCGGGACCAAGAGACCCAGTACTTC. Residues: CASSYRRGRDQETQYF.